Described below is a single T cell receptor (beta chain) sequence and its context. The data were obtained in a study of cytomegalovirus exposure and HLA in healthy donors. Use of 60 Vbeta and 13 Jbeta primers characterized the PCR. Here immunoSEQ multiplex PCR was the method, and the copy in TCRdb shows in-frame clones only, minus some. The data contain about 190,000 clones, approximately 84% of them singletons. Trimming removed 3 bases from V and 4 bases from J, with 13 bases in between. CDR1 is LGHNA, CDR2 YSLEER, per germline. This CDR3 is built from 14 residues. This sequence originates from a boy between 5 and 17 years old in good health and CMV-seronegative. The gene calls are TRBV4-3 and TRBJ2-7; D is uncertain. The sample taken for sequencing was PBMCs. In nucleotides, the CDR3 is TGCGCCAGCAGCCACCATGGCGGTCGGTACGAGCAGTACTTC. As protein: CASSHHGGRYEQYF.